This T cell receptor (beta chain) derives from a study of blood T cell repertoires in COVID-19. In the study overall: Sample material is recorded as cDNA or gDNA derived from T cells, B-cell-depleted T cells, or PBMCs.

The CDR3 is 14 residues long. The V end lost 1 base, the J end lost 4 bases, and 11 bases lay between the germline ends. Germline CDR1 WNHNN, CDR2 SYGVQD (reference sequence). Original processing notes: Amplification of reference gene primers provided the estimated nucleated cell counts. Assay used: immunoSEQ multiplex PCR; TCRdb lists only in-frame clones, some missing. The DNA was the basis for D and trimming; V, J and clone size are from that table. The sample holds about 400,000 clones, over 75% seen once. Participants were aged about 18 to 100 years from about two dozen US areas. Participant reports of clinical history set cohort assignment. The sample holds one count of this clone.

This clonotype was sampled from a woman aged 30 to 39 with acute COVID-19. The sample was PBMCs or T cells enriched from blood (not recorded which). V usage is TRBV10-1 and J usage is TRBJ2-7, with D perhaps TRBD1 (5 bases). CDR3 sequence (DNA): TGCGCCAGCAGTGAGTTTAGGGGTCCGTACGAGCAGTACTTC. It encodes CASSEFRGPYEQYF.